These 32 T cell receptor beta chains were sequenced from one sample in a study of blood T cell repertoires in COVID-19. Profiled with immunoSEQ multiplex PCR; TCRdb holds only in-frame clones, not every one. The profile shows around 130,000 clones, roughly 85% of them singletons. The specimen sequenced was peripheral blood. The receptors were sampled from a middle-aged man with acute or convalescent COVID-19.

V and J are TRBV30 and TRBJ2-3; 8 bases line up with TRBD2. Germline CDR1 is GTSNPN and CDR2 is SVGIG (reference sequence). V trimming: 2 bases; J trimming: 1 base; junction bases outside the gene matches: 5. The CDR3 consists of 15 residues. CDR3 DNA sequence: TGTGCCTGGAGTAGCGGGGGCGGGGGCACAGATACGCAGTATTTT. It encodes CAWSSGGGGTDTQYF.

The CDR3 DNA reads TGTGCCAGCAGCTTAGAGTCTAGCGGGAGAGAGACGCAGTATTTT. Protein: CASSLESSGRETQYF. This chain connects TRBV13 to TRBJ2-3, with TRBD2 matching 10 bases. V shed 1 base, J shed 9 bases, and the junction held 7 bases outside the gene matches. Germline V lookup: CDR1 PRHDT, CDR2 FYEKMQ (reference sequence). The CDR3 loop spans 15 amino acids.

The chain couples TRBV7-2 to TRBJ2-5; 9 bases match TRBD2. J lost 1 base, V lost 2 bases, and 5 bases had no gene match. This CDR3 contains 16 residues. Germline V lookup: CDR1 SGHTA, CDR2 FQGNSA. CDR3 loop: CASSLQVAGVQETQYF. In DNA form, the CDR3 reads TGTGCCAGCAGCTTACAGGTAGCGGGGGTCCAAGAGACCCAGTACTTC.

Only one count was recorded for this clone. The CDR3 DNA sequence: TGTGCCAGCAGCCAAGGGGCCCGGGGCTACACCTTC. Translated: CASSQGARGYTF. J is TRBJ1-2 and V is TRBV3-1 (or the pseudogene TRBV3-2); the D is unclear. The CDR3 is 12 residues long. The V gene lost 1 base and the J gene lost 8 bases, with 8 bases spanning the gap. Germline V gene lookup returns CDR1 LGHDT and CDR2 YNNKEL (reference sequence).

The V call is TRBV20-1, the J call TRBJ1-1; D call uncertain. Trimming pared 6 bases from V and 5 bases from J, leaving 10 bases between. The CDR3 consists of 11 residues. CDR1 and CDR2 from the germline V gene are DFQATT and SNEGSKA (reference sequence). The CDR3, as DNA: TGCAGTGCCAGCGTTGGGACTGAAGCTTTCTTT. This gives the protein CSASVGTEAFF.

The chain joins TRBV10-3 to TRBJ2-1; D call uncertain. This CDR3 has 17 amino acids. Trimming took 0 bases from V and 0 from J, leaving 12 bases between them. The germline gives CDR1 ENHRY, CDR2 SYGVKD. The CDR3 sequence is CAISESMGPYSYNEQFF. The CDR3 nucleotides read TGTGCCATCAGTGAGTCGATGGGCCCATACTCCTACAATGAGCAGTTCTTC.

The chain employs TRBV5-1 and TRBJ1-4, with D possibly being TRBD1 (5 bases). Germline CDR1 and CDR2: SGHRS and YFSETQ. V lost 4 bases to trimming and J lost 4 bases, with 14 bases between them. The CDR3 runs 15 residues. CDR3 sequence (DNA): TGCGCCAGCAGCCCGGGGGAGGGAAGTAATGAAAAACTGTTTTTT. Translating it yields CASSPGEGSNEKLFF.

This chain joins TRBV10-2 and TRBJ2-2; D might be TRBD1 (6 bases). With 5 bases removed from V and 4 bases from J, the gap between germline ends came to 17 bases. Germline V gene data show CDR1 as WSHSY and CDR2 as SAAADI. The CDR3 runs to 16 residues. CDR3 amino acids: CASSSPQGGATGELFF. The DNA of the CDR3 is TGCGCCAGCAGTTCCCCCCAAGGGGGAGCCACCGGGGAGCTGTTTTTT.

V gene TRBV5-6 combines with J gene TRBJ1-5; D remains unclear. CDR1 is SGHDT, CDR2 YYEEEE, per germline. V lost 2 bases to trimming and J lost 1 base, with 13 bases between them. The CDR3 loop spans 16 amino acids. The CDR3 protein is CASSFISAASNQPQHF. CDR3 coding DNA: TGTGCCAGCAGCTTCATTAGTGCGGCGAGCAATCAGCCCCAGCATTTT.

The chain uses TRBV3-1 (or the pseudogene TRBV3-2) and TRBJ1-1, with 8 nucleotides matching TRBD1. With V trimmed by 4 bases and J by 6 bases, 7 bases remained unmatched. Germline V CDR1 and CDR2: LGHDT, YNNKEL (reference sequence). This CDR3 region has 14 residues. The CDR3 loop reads CASSPSDRESEAFF. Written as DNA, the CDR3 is TGTGCCAGCAGCCCCTCGGACAGGGAATCTGAAGCTTTCTTT.

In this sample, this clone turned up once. In DNA form, the CDR3 reads TGTGCCAGCAGCTTGCAGTTGAACACTGAAGCTTTCTTT. Translating it yields CASSLQLNTEAFF. The chain links TRBV5-8 to TRBJ1-1; D remains ambiguous. Germline loops: CDR1 SGHTS, CDR2 YDEGEE. Between the trimmed V and J ends, which lost 1 base and 0 bases, there was a span of 4 bases. The CDR3 length is 13 residues.

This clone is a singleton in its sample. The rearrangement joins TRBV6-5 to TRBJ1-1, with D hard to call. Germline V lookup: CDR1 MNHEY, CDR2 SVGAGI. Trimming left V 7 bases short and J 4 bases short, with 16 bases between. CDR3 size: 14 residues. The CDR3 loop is CASTRGIGSTEAFF. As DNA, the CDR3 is TGTGCCAGCACGCGAGGGATAGGAAGCACTGAAGCTTTCTTT.

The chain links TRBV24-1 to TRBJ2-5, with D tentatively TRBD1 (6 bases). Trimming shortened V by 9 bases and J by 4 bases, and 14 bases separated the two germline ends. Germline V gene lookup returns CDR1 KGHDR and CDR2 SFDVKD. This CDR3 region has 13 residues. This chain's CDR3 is CATSDTGRETQYF. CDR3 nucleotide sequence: TGTGCCACCTCAGACACAGGGAGAGAGACCCAGTACTTC.

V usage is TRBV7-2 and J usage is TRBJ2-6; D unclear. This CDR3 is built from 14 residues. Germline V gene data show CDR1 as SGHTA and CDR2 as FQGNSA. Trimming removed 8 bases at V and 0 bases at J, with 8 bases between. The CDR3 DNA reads TGTGCCAGCGGGCCGAGCTCTGGGGCCAACGTCCTGACTTTC. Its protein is CASGPSSGANVLTF.

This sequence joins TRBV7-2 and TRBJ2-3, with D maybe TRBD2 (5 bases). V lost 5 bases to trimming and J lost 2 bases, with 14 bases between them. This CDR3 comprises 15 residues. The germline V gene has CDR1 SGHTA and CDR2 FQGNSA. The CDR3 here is CASSPFAGLTDTQYF. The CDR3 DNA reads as TGTGCCAGCAGCCCATTTGCGGGCCTCACAGATACGCAGTATTTT.

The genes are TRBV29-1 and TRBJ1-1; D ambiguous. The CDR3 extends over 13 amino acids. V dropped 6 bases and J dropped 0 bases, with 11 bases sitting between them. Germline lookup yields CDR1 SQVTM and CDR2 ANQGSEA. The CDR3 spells CSVVTGLNTEAFF. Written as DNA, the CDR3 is TGCAGCGTCGTGACGGGGTTGAACACTGAAGCTTTCTTT.

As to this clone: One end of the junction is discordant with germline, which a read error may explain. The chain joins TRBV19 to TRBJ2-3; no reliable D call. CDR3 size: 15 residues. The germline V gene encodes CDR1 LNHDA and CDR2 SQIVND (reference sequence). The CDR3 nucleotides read TGTGCCAGTAGTGGAAACACGCTGGGCACACATACGCAGTATTTT. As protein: CASSGNTLGTHTQYF.

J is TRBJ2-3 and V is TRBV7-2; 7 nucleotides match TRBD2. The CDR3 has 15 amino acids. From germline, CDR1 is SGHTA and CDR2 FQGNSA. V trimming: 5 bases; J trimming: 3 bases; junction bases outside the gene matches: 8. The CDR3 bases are TGTGCCAGCAGCACCCCCTCCGGGGGGACAGATACGCAGTATTTT. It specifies CASSTPSGGTDTQYF. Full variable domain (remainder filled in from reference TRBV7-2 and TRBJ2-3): GAGVSQSPSNKVTEKGKDVELRCDPISGHTALYWYRQSLGQGLEFLIYFQGNSAPDKSGLPSDRFSAERTGGSVSTLTIQRTQQEDSAVYLCASSTPSGGTDTQYFGPGTRLTVL.

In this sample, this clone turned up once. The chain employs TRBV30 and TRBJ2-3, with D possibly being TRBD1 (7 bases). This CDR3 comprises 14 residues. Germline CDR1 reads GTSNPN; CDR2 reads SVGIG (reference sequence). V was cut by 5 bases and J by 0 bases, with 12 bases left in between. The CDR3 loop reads CAWSGGLSTDTQYF. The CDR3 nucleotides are TGTGCCTGGTCAGGGGGACTTAGCACAGATACGCAGTATTTT.

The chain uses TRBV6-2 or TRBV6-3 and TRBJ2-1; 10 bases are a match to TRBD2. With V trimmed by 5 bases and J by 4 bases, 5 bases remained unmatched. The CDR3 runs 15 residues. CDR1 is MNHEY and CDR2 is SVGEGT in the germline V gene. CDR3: CASSRAGGRYNEQFF. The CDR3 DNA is TGTGCCAGCAGTCGAGCGGGGGGGAGATACAATGAGCAGTTCTTC.

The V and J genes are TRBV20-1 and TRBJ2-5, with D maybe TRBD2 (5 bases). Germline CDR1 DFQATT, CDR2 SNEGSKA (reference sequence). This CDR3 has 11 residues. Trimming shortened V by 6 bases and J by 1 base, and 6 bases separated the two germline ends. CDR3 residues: CSADSQETQYF. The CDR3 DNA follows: TGCAGTGCGGACTCCCAAGAGACCCAGTACTTC.

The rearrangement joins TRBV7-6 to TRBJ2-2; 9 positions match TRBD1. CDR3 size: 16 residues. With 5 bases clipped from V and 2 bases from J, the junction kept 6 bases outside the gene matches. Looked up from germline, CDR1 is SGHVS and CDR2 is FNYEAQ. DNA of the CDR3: TGTGCCAGCAGCCGACAGGGGGGACATAACACCGGGGAGCTGTTTTTT. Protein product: CASSRQGGHNTGELFF.

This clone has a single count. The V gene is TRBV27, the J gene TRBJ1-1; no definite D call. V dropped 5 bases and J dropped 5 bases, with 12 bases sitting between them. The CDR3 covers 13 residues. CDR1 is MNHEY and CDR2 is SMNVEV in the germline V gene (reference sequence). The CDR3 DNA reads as TGTGCCAGCAGTCTCACTCCGGGGACTGAAGCTTTCTTT. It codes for CASSLTPGTEAFF.

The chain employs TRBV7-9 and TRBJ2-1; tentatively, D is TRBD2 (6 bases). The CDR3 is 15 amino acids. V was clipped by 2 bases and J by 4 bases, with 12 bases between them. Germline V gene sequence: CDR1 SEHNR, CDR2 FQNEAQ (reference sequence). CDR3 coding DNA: TGTGCCAGCAGCTTACCCGGACTACAGTACAATGAGCAGTTCTTC. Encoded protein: CASSLPGLQYNEQFF.

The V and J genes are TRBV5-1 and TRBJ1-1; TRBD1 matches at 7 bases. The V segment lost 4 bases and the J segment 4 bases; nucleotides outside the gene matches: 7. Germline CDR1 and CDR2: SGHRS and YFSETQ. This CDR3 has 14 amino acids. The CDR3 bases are TGCGCCAGCAGCCTACCGGGACAGAGCACTGAAGCTTTCTTT. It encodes CASSLPGQSTEAFF.

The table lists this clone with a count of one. The CDR3 nucleotides read TGTGCCAGCAGTGAAGGGGGACAGGGTGGCGAAAAACTGTTTTTT. Its protein is CASSEGGQGGEKLFF. The chain joins TRBV25-1 to TRBJ1-4; 9 bases align to TRBD1. This CDR3 contains 15 residues. The V gene's germline CDR1 is MGHDK and CDR2 SYGVNS. V was pared by 2 bases and J by 8 bases, with 6 bases of the junction left unmatched.

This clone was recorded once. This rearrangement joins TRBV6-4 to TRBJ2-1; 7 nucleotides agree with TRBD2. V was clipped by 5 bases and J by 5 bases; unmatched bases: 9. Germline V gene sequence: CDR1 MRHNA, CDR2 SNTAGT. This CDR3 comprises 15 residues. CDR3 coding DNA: TGTGCCAGCAGTACCTCGGCGGGGGTAAACAATGAGCAGTTCTTC. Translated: CASSTSAGVNNEQFF.

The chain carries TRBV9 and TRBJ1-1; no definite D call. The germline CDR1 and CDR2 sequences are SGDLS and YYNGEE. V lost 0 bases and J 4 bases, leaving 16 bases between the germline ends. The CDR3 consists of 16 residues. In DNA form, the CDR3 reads TGTGCCAGCAGCGTAGTTCCGGGAGACTACGGCACTGAAGCTTTCTTT. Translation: CASSVVPGDYGTEAFF.

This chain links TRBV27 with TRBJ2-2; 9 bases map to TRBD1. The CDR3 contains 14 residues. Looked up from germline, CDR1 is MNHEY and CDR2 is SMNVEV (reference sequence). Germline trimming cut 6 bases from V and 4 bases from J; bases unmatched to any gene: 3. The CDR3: CASRRDRVTGELFF. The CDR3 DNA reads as TGTGCCAGCAGACGGGACAGGGTCACCGGGGAGCTGTTTTTT.

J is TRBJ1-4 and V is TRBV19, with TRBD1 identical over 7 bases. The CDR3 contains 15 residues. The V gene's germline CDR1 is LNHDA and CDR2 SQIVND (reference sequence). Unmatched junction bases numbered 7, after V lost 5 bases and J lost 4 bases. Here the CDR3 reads CASSLDRALNEKLFF. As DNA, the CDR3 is TGTGCCAGTAGTCTCGACAGGGCGCTTAATGAAAAACTGTTTTTT.

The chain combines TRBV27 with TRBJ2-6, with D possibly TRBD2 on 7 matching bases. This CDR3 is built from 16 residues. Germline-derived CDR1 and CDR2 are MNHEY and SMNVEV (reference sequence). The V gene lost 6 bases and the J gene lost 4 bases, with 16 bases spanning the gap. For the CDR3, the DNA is TGTGCCAGCAGGGCGGCGGGGGCGGGCGGGGCCAACGTCCTGACTTTC. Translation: CASRAAGAGGANVLTF.

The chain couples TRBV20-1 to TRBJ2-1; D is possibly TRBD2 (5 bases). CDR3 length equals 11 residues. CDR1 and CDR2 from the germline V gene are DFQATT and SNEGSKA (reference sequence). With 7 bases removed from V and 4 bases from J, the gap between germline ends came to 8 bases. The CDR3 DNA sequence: TGCAGTGTACGGGGATACAATGAGCAGTTCTTC. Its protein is CSVRGYNEQFF.